The clone carrying this T cell receptor (beta chain) was seen a handful of times. Its antigen remains unidentified. Germline loops: CDR1 SGHRS, CDR2 YFSETQ. The CDR3 runs 16 residues. V was shortened by 4 bases and J by 7 bases, with 21 bases between the two germline ends. This record comes from a study of T cells after posttransplantation cyclophosphamide. Repertoires were generated with immunoSEQ multiplex PCR, while TCRdb's copy carries only in-frame clones and drops some. Recorded here are approximately 5,400 clones, with no singletons, and the ten leading clones hold about 16%. Cyclophosphamide on days +3 and +4 followed busulfan-fludarabine conditioning and a marrow graft. The study's findings and limits: After PTCy, TRB diversity resembled that of CNI/methotrexate controls. Skin or GI-infiltrating T cells shared few TRB sequences with blood. Later blood repertoires were often dominated by clones from the donor CD8+ memory compartment.

This rearrangement joins TRBV5-1 to TRBJ2-4; D perhaps matches TRBD2 (7 bases). This receptor was taken from a female patient aged 30-39 years who received an allogeneic stem cell transplant from an unrelated donor, was CMV-positive, and had acute and chronic GVHD. Some T cells may arise from the graft donor. The sequences come from PBMCs, collected after allogeneic stem cell transplant with posttransplant cyclophosphamide. The chain's CDR3 is CASSPEGAGAWNIQYF. Written as DNA, the CDR3 is TGCGCCAGCAGCCCGGAAGGCGCGGGGGCGTGGAACATTCAGTACTTC.